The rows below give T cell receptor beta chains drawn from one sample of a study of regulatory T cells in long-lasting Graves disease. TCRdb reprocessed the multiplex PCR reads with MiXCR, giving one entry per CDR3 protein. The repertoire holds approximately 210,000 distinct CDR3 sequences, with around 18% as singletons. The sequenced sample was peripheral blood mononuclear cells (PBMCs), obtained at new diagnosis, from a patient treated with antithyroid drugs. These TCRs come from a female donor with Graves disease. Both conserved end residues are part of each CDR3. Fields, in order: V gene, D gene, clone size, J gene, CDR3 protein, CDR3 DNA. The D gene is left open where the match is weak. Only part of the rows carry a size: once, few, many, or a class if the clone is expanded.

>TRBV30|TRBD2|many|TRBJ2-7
CAWSLPPTSGFYEQYF
TGTGCCTGGAGTCTTCCTCCGACTAGCGGGTTCTACGAGCAGTACTTC
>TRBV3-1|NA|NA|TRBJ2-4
CASSPNGQRQFSAKNIQYF
TGTGCCAGCAGTCCGAACGGGCAGAGACAATTTTCAGCCAAAAACATTCAGTACTTC
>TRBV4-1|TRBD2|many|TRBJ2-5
CASSHPGLAGGVRQETQYF
TGCGCCAGCAGCCATCCTGGGCTAGCGGGAGGAGTGCGCCAAGAGACCCAGTACTTC
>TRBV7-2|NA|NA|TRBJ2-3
CASRGLDDTQYF
TGTGCCAGCAGAGGGTTGGACGATACGCAGTATTTT
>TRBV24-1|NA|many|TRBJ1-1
CATSDSENTEAFF
TGTGCCACGTCGGACAGTGAGAACACTGAAGCTTTCTTT
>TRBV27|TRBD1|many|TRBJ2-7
CASSPRDRPYEQYF
TGTGCCAGCAGCCCCCGGGACAGGCCCTACGAGCAGTACTTC
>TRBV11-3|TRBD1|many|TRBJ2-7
CASSFRTGFHEQYF
TGTGCCAGCAGCTTCCGGACAGGGTTCCACGAGCAGTACTTC
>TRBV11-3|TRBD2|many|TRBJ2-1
CASSFGLAGGDEQFF
TGTGCCAGCAGCTTCGGACTAGCGGGAGGCGATGAGCAGTTCTTC
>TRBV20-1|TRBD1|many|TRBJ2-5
CSAYRDRGGEETQYF
TGCAGTGCTTACCGGGACAGGGGGGGAGAAGAGACCCAGTACTTC
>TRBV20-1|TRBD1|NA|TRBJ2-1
CSASPGQDYNEQFF
TGCAGTGCTAGTCCGGGACAGGACTACAATGAGCAGTTCTTC
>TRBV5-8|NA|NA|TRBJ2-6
CASSWPGSGANVLTF
TGTGCCAGCAGCTGGCCAGGGTCTGGGGCCAACGTCCTGACTTTC
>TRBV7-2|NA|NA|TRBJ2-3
CASSHFGDTQYF
TGTGCCAGCAGCCATTTCGGAGATACGCAGTATTTT
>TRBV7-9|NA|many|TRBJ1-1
CASSLEQGIAEAFF
TGTGCCAGCAGCTTGGAACAGGGTATCGCTGAAGCTTTCTTT
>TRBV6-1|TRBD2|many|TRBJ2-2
CASSGSSGGGELFF
TGTGCCAGCAGTGGATCTAGCGGGGGCGGGGAGCTGTTTTTT
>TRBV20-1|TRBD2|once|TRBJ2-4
CSAGTGGRNIQYF
TGCAGTGCCGGCACGGGAGGGCGGAACATTCAGTACTTC
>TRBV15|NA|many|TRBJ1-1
CATSRDVTEAFF
TGTGCCACCAGCAGAGATGTCACTGAAGCTTTCTTT
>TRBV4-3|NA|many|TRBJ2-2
CASSQGGRDFFTGELFF
TGCGCCAGCAGCCAAGGTGGCAGGGACTTTTTCACCGGGGAGCTGTTTTTT
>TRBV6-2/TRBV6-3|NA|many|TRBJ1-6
CASSYTGPEAPLHF
TGTGCCAGCAGTTACACAGGGCCAGAGGCACCCCTCCACTTT
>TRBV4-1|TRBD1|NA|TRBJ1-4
CASGGTDNEKLFF
TGCGCCAGCGGAGGGACAGACAATGAAAAACTGTTTTTT
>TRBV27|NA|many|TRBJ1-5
CASSPGTENQPQHF
TGTGCCAGCAGTCCAGGGACGGAGAATCAGCCCCAGCATTTT
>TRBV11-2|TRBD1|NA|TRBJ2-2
CASSPDRGTGELFF
TGTGCCAGCAGCCCAGACAGGGGGACCGGGGAGCTGTTTTTT
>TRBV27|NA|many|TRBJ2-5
CASSLHSQETQYF
TGTGCCAGCAGTTTGCACAGCCAAGAGACCCAGTACTTC
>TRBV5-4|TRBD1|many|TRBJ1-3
CASSFIPGQSAGNTIYF
TGTGCCAGCAGCTTCATACCGGGACAGTCGGCTGGAAACACCATATATTTT
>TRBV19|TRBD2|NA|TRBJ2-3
CASTPKGLGTDTQYF
TGTGCCAGTACCCCCAAGGGACTAGGCACAGATACGCAGTATTTT
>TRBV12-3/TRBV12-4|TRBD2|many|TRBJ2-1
CASSLVRGLAETSYNEQFF
TGTGCCAGCAGTTTAGTGAGAGGACTAGCGGAGACCTCCTACAATGAGCAGTTCTTC
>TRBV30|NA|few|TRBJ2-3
CAWSVWARTDTQYF
TGTGCCTGGAGTGTATGGGCTCGCACAGATACGCAGTATTTT
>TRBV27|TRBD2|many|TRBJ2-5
CASSIDPGLALETQYF
TGTGCCAGCAGTATAGACCCGGGACTAGCGTTGGAGACCCAGTACTTC
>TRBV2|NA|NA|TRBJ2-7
CASSEAGISYEQYF
TGTGCCAGCAGTGAGGCGGGAATCTCCTACGAGCAGTACTTC
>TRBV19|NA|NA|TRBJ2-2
CASSPGLPGATGELFF
TGTGCCAGTAGTCCAGGGTTGCCCGGGGCGACCGGGGAGCTGTTTTTT
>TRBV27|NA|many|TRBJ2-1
CASTRESGAYNEQFF
TGTGCCAGCACCAGGGAGTCAGGGGCCTACAATGAGCAGTTCTTC
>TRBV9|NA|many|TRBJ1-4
CASSVAGLEEKLFF
TGTGCCAGCAGCGTAGCCGGGTTAGAGGAAAAACTGTTTTTT
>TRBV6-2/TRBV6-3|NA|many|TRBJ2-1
CASSRTDSYNEQFF
TGTGCCAGCAGTAGGACGGACAGCTACAATGAGCAGTTCTTC
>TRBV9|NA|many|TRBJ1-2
CASSVRAGNGYTF
TGTGCCAGCAGCGTAAGGGCAGGGAATGGCTACACCTTC
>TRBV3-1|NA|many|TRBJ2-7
CASSQERTLSYEQYF
TGTGCCAGCAGCCAAGAGCGGACATTGTCCTACGAGCAGTACTTC
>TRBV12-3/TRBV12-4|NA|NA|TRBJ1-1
CASSLVIGGSGPEAFF
TGTGCCAGCAGTTTAGTCATAGGGGGTAGTGGACCTGAAGCTTTCTTT
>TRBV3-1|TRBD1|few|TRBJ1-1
CASSQISSETGVIAFF
TGTGCCAGCAGCCAAATCAGCTCGGAGACAGGGGTTATAGCTTTCTTT
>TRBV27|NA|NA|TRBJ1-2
CASSLSQGSLPFYGYTF
TGTGCCAGCAGTTTATCACAGGGCTCCCTACCCTTCTATGGCTACACCTTC
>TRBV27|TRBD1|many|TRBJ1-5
CASSLSGTGVLYSNQPQHF
TGTGCCAGCAGTTTATCGGGGACAGGGGTGCTTTATAGCAATCAGCCCCAGCATTTT
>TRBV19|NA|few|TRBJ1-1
CASSQAGAPNTEAFF
TGTGCCAGTAGTCAGGCAGGGGCCCCGAACACTGAAGCTTTCTTT
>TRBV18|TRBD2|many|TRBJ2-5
CASGGLAGVETQYF
TGTGCCAGCGGCGGACTAGCGGGAGTAGAGACCCAGTACTTC